This T cell receptor beta chain derives from a study of blood T cell repertoires in COVID-19. Per the original data handling: Estimation of nucleated cell counts relied on the amplification of reference gene primers. TCRdb's copy holds only in-frame clones and misses some; the assay was immunoSEQ multiplex PCR. V and J calls and clone size are as listed in that table; D and trimming were resolved from the DNA. This sample carries 400,000 to 550,000 clones, around nine tenths of them seen once, and the ten largest clones take 4% to 4.5%. V lost 5 bases, J lost 5 bases, and 2 bases lay in between. This CDR3 has 10 amino acids.

Specimen: peripheral blood. The chain has TRBV12-3 or TRBV12-4 and TRBJ2-3; D remains ambiguous. The TCR was taken from a woman aged 30 to 39 with acute or convalescent COVID-19. The CDR3 nucleotides are TGTGCCAGCAGTCTAGATACGCAGTATTTT. Translated, it gives CASSLDTQYF.